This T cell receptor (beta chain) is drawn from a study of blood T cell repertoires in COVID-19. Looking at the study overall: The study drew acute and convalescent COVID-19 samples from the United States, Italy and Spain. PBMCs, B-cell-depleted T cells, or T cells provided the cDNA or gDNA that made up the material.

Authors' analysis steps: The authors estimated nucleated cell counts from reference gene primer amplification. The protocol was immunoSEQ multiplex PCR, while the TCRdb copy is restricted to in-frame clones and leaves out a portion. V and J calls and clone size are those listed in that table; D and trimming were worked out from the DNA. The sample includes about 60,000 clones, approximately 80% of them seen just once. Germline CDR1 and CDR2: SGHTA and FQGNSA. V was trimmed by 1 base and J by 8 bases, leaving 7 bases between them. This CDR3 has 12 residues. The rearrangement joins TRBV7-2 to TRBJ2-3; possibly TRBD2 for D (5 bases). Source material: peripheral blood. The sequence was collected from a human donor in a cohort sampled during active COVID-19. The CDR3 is CASSLDRGTQYF. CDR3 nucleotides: TGTGCCAGCAGCTTAGATCGGGGTACGCAGTATTTT.